This TCR beta chain was retrieved from a study of shared clonotypes between healthy human individuals. Some clones are missing from TCRdb's copy, which holds only in-frame ones; the method was immunoSEQ multiplex PCR. The sample consists of millions of clones, approximately 94% of them appearing once. Germline lookup yields CDR1 SGHNT and CDR2 YYREEE (reference sequence). The CDR3 covers 15 residues. The trim removed 5 bases at V and 2 bases at J, leaving 5 bases unmatched. What was sequenced was naive CD4+ T cells sorted from blood. Subset defined: CD45RA+ positively selected. This rearrangement joins TRBV5-4 to TRBJ2-1; 9 bases are shared with TRBD2. The sequence was obtained from a man aged 18-30 years in good health. The CDR3 nucleotides are TGTGCCAGCAGGCGGGAGGGGGCAGCCTACAATGAGCAGTTCTTC. Protein sequence: CASRREGAAYNEQFF. The whole variable domain, filled in from reference TRBV5-4 and TRBJ2-1, reads ETGVTQSPTHLIKTRGQQVTLRCSSQSGHNTVSWYQQALGQGPQFIFQYYREEENGRGNFPPRFSGLQFPNYSSELNVNALELDDSALYLCASRREGAAYNEQFFGPGTRLTVL.